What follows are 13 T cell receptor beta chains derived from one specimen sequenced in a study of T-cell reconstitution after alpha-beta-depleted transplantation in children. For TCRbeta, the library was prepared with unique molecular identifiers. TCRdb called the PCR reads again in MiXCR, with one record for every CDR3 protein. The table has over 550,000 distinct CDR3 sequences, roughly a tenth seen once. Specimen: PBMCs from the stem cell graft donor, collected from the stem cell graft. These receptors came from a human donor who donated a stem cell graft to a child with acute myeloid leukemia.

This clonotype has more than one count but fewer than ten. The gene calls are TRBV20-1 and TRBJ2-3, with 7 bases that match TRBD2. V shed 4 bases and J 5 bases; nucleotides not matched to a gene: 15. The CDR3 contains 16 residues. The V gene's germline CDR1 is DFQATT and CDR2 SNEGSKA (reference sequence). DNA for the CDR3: TGCAGTGCTATTCCCACCACTAGGGGAGGGAGAGATACGCAGTATTTT. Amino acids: CSAIPTTRGGRDTQYF.

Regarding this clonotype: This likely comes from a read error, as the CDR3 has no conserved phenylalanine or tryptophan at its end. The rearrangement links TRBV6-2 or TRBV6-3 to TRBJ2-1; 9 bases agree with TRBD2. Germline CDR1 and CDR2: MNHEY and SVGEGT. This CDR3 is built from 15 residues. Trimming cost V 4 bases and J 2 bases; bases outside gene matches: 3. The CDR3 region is CASSSAGGTYNEQFL. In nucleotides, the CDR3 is TGTGCCAGCAGTTCAGCGGGAGGAACCTACAATGAGCAGTTCCTC.

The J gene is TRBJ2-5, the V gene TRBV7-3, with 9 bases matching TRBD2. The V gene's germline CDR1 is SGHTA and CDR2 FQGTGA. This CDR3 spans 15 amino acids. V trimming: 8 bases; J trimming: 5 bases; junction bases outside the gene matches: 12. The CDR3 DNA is TGTGCCAGCGGCCGGGGCGGGAGGGCCGATGAGACCCAGTACTTC. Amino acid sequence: CASGRGGRADETQYF.

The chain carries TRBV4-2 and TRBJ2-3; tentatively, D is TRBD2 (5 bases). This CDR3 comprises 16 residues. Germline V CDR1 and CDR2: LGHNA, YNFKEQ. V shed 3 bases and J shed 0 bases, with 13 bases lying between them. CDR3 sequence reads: CASSQTPSGSTDTQYF. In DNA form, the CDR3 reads TGTGCCAGCAGCCAGACCCCCAGCGGTAGCACAGATACGCAGTATTTT.

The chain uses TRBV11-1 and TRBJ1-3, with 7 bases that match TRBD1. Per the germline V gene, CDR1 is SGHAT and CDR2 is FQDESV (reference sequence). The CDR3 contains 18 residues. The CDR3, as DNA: TGTACCTTCTGTTTAGCGCTCTTAAGGGGGCGAGGCGGAAACACCATATATTTT. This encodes CTFCLALLRGRGGNTIYF.

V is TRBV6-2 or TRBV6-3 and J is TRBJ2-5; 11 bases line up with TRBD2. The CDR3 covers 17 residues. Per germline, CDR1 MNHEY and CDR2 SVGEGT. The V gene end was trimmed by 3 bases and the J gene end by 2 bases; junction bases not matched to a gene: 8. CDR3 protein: CASSYSLLAGEQETQYF. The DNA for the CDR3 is TGTGCCAGCAGTTATTCACTACTAGCGGGAGAGCAAGAGACCCAGTACTTC.

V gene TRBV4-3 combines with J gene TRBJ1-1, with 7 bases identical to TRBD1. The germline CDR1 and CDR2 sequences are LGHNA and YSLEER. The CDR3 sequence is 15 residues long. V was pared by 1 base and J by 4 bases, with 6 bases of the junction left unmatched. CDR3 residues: CASSQGVGDSTEAFF. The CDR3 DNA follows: TGCGCCAGCAGCCAAGGGGTAGGGGACAGCACTGAAGCTTTCTTT.

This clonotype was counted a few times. The CDR3 DNA reads TGTGCCAGCAGCCCCCCCGGGACAGGGTTCAACGAGCAGTACTTC. Amino acids: CASSPPGTGFNEQYF. This chain joins TRBV7-9 and TRBJ2-7, with 9 positions matching TRBD1. Germline lookup yields CDR1 SEHNR and CDR2 FQNEAQ (reference sequence). There are 15 residues in the CDR3. Trimming cost V 5 bases and J 5 bases; bases outside gene matches: 10.

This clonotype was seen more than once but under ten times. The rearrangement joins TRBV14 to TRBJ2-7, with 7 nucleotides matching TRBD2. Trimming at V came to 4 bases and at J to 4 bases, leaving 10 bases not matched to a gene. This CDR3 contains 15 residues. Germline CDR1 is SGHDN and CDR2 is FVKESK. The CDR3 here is CASSPRTSASYEQYF. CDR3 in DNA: TGTGCCAGCAGCCCCCGGACTAGTGCAAGTTACGAGCAGTACTTC. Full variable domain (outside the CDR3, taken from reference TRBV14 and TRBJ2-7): EAGVTQFPSHSVIEKGQTVTLRCDPISGHDNLYWYRRVMGKEIKFLLHFVKESKQDESGMPNNRFLAERTGGTYSTLKVQPAELEDSGVYFCASSPRTSASYEQYFGPGTRLTVT.

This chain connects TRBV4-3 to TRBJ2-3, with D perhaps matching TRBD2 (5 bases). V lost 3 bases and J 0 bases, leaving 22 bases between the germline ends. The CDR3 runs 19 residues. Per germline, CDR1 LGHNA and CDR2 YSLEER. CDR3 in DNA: TGCGCCAGCAGCCAGGACGCAGGAAGGGTAGCGTCTAGCACAGATACGCAGTATTTT. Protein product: CASSQDAGRVASSTDTQYF.

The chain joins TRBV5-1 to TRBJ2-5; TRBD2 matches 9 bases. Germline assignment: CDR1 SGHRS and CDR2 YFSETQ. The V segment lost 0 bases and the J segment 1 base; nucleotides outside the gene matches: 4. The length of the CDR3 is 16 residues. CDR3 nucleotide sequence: TGCGCCAGCAGCTTGGTAGCGGGAGTTCTCCAAGAGACCCAGTACTTC. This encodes CASSLVAGVLQETQYF.

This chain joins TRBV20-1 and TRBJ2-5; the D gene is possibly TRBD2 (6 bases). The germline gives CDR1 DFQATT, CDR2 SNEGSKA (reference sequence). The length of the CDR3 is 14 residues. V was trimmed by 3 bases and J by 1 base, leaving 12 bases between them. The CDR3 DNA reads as TGCAGTGCTAGGGGAGGCTCGGCCCAAGAGACCCAGTACTTC. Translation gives CSARGGSAQETQYF.

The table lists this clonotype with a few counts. CDR3: CASSLSRGGRVIEQYF. The CDR3 bases are TGTGCCAGCAGTTTATCGAGGGGGGGGCGCGTGATCGAGCAGTACTTC. The chain combines TRBV27 with TRBJ2-7; tentatively, D is TRBD2 (7 bases). Trimming took off 0 bases at V and 6 bases at J, with 18 bases between the two ends. The CDR3 sequence is 16 residues long. From germline, CDR1 is MNHEY and CDR2 SMNVEV (reference sequence).